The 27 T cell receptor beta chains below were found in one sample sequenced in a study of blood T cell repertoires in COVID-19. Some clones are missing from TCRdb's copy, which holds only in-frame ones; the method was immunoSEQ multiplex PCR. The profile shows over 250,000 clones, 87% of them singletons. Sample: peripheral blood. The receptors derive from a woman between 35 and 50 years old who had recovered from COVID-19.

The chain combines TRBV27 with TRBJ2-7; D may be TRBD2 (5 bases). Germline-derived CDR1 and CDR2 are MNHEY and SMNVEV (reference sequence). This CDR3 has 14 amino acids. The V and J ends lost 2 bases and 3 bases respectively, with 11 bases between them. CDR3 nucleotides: TGTGCCAGCAGTTTACTGGACGGGAACTACGAGCAGTACTTC. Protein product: CASSLLDGNYEQYF.

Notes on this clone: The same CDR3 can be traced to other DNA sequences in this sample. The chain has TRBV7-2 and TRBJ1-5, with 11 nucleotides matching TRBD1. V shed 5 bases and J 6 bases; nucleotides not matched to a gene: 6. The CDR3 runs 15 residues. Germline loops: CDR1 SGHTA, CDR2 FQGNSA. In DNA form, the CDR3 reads TGTGCCAGCAGCCCGAGGACAGGGGGCGGTCAGCCCCAGCATTTT. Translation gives CASSPRTGGGQPQHF. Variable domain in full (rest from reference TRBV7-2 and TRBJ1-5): GAGVSQSPSNKVTEKGKDVELRCDPISGHTALYWYRQSLGQGLEFLIYFQGNSAPDKSGLPSDRFSAERTGGSVSTLTIQRTQQEDSAVYLCASSPRTGGGQPQHFGDGTRLSIL.

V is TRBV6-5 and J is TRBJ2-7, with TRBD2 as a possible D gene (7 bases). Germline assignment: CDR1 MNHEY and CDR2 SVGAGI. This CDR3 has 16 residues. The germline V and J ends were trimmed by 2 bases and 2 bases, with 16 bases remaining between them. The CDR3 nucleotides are TGTGCCAGCAGTTACGCGGGGCGGGGGCTGACCTACGAGCAGTACTTC. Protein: CASSYAGRGLTYEQYF.

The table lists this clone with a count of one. CDR3 loop: CASTQNGGHDEQYF. Here the CDR3 DNA reads TGTGCCAGCACCCAAAACGGGGGGCACGACGAGCAGTACTTC. The chain joins TRBV6-6 to TRBJ2-7, with D maybe TRBD2 (7 bases). Between the trimmed V and J ends, which lost 7 bases and 5 bases, there was a span of 18 bases. Per the germline V gene, CDR1 is MNHNY and CDR2 is SVGAGI (reference sequence). The CDR3 covers 14 residues.

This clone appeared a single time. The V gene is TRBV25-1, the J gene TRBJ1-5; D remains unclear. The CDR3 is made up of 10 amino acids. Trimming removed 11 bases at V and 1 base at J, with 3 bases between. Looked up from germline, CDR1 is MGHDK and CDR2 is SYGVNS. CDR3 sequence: CAPSNQPQHF. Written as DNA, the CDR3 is TGTGCCCCGAGCAATCAGCCCCAGCATTTT.

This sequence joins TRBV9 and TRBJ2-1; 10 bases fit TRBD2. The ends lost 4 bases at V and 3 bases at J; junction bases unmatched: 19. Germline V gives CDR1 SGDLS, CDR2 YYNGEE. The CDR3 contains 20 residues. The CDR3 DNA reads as TGTGCCAGCAGCACCCCCCGTCCAGCGGGGGGGCCGGAGAACTACAATGAGCAGTTCTTC. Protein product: CASSTPRPAGGPENYNEQFF.

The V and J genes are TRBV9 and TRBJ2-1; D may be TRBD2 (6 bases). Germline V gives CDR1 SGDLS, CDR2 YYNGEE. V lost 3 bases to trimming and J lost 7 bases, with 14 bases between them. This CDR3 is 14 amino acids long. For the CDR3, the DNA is TGTGCCAGCAGCGCGTTCCGGGGGTGGAATGAGCAGTTCTTC. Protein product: CASSAFRGWNEQFF.

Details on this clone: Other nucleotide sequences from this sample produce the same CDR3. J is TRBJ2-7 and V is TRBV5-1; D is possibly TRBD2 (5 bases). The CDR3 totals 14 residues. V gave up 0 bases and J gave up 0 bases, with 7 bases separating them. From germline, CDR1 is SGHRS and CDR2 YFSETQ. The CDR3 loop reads CASSLGSVSYEQYF. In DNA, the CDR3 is TGCGCCAGCAGCTTGGGTAGCGTCTCCTACGAGCAGTACTTC. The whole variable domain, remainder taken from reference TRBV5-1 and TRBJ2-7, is KAGVTQTPRYLIKTRGQQVTLSCSPISGHRSVSWYQQTPGQGLQFLFEYFSETQRNKGNFPGRFSGRQFSNSRSEMNVSTLELGDSALYLCASSLGSVSYEQYFGPGTRLTVT.

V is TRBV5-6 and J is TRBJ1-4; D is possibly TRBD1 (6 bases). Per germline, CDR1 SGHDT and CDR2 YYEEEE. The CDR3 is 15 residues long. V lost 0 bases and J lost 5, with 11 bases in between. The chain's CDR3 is CASSLVGRGNEKLFF. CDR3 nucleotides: TGTGCCAGCAGCTTGGTGGGCAGGGGAAATGAAAAACTGTTTTTT.

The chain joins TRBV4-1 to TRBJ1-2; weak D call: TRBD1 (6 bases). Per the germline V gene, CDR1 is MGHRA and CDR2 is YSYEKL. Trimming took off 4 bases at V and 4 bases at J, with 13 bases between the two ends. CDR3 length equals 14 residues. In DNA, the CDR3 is TGCGCCAGCAGCCGCAGACAGGAATCCTATGGCTACACCTTC. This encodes CASSRRQESYGYTF.

CDR3 nucleotides: TGTGCCACCAGCAGAGGGACAGGGAAGGACACTGAAGCTTTCTTT. This encodes CATSRGTGKDTEAFF. The rearrangement joins TRBV15 to TRBJ1-1; 8 bases map to TRBD1. Trimming cost V 1 base and J 3 bases; bases outside gene matches: 4. The CDR3 sequence is 15 residues long. Germline V CDR1 and CDR2: LNHNV, YYDKDF (reference sequence).

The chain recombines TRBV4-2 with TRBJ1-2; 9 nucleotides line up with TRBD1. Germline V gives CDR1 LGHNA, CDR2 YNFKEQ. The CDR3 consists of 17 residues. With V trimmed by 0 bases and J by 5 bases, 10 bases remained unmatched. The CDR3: CASSQDRGQGGGYGYTF. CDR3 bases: TGTGCCAGCAGCCAAGATAGGGGACAGGGAGGTGGGTATGGCTACACCTTC.

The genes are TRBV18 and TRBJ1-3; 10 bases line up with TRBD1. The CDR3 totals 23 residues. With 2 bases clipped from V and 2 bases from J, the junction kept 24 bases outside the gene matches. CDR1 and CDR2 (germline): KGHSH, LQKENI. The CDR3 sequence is CASSPYQDSRDRGRVDPGNTIYF. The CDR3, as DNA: TGTGCCAGCTCACCATACCAGGATTCCCGGGACAGGGGCCGAGTTGACCCTGGAAACACCATATATTTT.

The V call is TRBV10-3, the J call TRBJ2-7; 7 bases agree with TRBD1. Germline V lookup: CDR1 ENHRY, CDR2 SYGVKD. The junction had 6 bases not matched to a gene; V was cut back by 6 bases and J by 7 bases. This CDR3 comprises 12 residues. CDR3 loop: CAISPGTAEQYF. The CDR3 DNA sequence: TGTGCCATCAGCCCCGGGACAGCGGAGCAGTACTTC.

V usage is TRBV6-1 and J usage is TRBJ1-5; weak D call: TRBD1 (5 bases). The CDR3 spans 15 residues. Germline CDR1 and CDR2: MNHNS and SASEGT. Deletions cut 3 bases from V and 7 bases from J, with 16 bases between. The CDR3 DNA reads TGTGCCAGCAGTGATGCCACGTGGGGGGAGCAGCCCCAGCATTTT. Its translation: CASSDATWGEQPQHF.

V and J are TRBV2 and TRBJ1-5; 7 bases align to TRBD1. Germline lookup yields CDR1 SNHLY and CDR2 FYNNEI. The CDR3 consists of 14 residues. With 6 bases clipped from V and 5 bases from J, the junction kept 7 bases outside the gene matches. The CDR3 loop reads CASSETGRYQPQHF. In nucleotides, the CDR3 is TGTGCCAGCAGCGAGACAGGGAGATATCAGCCCCAGCATTTT.

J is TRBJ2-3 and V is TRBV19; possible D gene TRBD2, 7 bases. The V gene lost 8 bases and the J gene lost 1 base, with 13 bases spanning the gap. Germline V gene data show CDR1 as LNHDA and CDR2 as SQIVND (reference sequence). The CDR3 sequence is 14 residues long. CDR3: CASGGALGTDTQYF. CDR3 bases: TGTGCCAGTGGGGGGGCGCTGGGCACAGATACGCAGTATTTT.

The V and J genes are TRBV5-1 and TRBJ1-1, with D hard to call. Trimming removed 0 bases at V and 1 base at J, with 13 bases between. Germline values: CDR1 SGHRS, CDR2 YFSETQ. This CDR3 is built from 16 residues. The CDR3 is CASSLAQAMGNTEAFF. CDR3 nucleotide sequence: TGCGCCAGCAGCTTGGCCCAGGCAATGGGGAACACTGAAGCTTTCTTT. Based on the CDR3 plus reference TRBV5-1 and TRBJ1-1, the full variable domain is KAGVTQTPRYLIKTRGQQVTLSCSPISGHRSVSWYQQTPGQGLQFLFEYFSETQRNKGNFPGRFSGRQFSNSRSEMNVSTLELGDSALYLCASSLAQAMGNTEAFFGQGTRLTVV.

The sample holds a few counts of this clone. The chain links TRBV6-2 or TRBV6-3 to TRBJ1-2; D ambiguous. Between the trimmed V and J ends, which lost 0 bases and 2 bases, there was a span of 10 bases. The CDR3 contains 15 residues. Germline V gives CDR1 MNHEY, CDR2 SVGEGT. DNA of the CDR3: TGTGCCAGCAGTTACTCTTACACGCTGAACTATGGCTACACCTTC. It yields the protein CASSYSYTLNYGYTF.

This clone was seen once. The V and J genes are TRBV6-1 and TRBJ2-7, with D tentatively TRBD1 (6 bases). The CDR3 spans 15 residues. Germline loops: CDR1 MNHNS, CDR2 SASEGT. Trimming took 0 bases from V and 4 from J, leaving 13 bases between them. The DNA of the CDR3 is TGTGCCAGCAGTGAAGCCACAGGGTCTCGGTACGAGCAGTACTTC. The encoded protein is CASSEATGSRYEQYF.

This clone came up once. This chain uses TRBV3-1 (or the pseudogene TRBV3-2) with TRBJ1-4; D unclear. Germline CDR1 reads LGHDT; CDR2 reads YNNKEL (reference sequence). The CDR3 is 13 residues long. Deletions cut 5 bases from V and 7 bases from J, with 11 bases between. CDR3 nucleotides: TGTGCCAGCAGCAACGAATGGGCTGAAAAACTGTTTTTT. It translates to CASSNEWAEKLFF.

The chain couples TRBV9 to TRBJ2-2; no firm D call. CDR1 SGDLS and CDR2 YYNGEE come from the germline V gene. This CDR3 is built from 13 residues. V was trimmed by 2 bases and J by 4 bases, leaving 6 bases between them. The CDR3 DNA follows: TGTGCCAGCAGCGTGTATAGCACCGGGGAGCTGTTTTTT. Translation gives CASSVYSTGELFF.

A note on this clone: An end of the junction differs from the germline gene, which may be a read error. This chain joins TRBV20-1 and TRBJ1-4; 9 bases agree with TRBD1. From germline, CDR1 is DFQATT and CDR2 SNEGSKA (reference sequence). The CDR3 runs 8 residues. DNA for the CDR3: TGCAGTGCGGGACAGGGACTTTTT. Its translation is CSAGQGLF.

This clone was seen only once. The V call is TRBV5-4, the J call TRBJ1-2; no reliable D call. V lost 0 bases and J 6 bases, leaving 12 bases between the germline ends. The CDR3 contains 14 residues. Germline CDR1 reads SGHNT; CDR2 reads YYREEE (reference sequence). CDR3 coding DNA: TGTGCCAGCAGCTTGGTAGGGAGGCGGGATGGCTACACCTTC. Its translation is CASSLVGRRDGYTF.

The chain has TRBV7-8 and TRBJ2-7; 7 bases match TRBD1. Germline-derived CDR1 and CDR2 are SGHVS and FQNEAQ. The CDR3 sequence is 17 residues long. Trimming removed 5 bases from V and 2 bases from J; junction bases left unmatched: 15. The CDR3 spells CASSTTIQDRPAYEQYF. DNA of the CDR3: TGTGCCAGCAGCACCACGATCCAGGACAGGCCAGCCTACGAGCAGTACTTC.

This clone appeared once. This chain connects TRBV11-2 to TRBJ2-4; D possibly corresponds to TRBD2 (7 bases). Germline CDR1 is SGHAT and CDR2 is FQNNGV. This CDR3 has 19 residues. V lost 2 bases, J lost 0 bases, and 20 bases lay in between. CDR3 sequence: CASSLNGAGAILAKNIQYF. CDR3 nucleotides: TGTGCCAGCAGCTTAAACGGGGCGGGGGCGATTTTAGCCAAAAACATTCAGTACTTC. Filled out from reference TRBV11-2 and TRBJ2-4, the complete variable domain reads EAGVAQSPRYKIIEKRQSVAFWCNPISGHATLYWYQQILGQGPKLLIQFQNNGVVDDSQLPKDRFSAERLKGVDSTLKIQPAKLEDSAVYLCASSLNGAGAILAKNIQYFGAGTRLSVL.

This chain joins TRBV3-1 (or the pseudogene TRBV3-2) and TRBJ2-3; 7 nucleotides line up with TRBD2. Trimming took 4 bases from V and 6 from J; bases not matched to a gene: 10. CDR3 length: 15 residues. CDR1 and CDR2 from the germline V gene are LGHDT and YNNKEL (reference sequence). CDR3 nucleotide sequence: TGTGCCAGCAGCCCACTAGCGTCGGTCGAGGATACGCAGTATTTT. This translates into CASSPLASVEDTQYF.